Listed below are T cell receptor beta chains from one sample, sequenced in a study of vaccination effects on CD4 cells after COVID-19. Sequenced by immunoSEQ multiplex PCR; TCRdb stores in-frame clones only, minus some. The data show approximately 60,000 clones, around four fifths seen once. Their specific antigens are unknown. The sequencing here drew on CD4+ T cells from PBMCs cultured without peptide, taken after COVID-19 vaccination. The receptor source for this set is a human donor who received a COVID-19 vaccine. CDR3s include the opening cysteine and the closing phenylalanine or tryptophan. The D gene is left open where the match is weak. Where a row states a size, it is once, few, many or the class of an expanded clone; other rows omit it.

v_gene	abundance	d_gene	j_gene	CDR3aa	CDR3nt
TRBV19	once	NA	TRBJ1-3	CASSVDPGNTIYF	TGTGCCAGTAGTGTGGACCCTGGAAACACCATATATTTT
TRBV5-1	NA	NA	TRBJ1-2	CASSLGRTETYGYTF	TGCGCCAGCAGCTTGGGTCGGACAGAAACATATGGCTACACCTTC
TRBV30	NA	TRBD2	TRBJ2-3	CAYNWRGSTDTQYF	TGTGCCTATAACTGGCGGGGGAGCACAGATACGCAGTATTTT
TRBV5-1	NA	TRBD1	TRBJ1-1	CASSSDPGTGNTEAFF	TGCGCCAGCAGCTCGGATCCCGGGACAGGGAACACTGAAGCTTTCTTT
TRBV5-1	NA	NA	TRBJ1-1	CASSSGYGNTEAFF	TGCGCCAGCAGCTCAGGGTACGGGAACACTGAAGCTTTCTTT
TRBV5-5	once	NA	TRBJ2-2	CASSLAGYANTGELFF	TGTGCCAGCAGCTTGGCTGGATACGCGAACACCGGGGAGCTGTTTTTT
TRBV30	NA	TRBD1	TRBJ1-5	CAWTRTGRMLNQPQHF	TGTGCCTGGACTAGGACAGGGAGGATGCTCAATCAGCCCCAGCATTTT
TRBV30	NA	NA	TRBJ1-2	CAWSAGFPYGYTF	TGTGCCTGGAGTGCAGGCTTCCCCTATGGCTACACCTTC
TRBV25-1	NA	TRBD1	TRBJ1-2	CASSRRDSGYTF	TGTGCCAGCAGTCGTAGGGACAGCGGCTACACCTTC
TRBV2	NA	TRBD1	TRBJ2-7	CASSVLTGGNYEQYF	TGTGCCAGCAGTGTACTCACAGGGGGCAACTACGAGCAGTACTTC